This TCR beta chain was profiled in a study of T-cell reconstitution after alpha-beta-depleted transplantation in children. Whole-study results and caveats: Among T cells one year after transplant, newly produced cells accounted for most counts and diversity. Several hundred expanded graft clones reportedly were the source of alpha-beta T cells about two months after transplant.

Library preparation (for TCRbeta) was performed with unique molecular identifiers. TCRdb reprocessed the PCR reads with MiXCR, giving one entry per CDR3 protein. Of more than 400,000 distinct CDR3 sequences in the sample, about 40% are singletons; the top ten hold approximately 25%. The CDR3 is 14 amino acids. V was trimmed by 2 bases and J by 6 bases, leaving 13 bases between them. Germline CDR1 and CDR2: SEHNR and FQNEAQ (reference sequence). The table lists this clonotype with many counts. Its antigen is unidentified. The sample here was PBMCs, taken before TCRalphabeta/CD19-depleted stem cell transplant. V and J are TRBV7-9 and TRBJ1-2; D not certain. This clonotype was sampled from a girl aged 2-10 years with aplastic anemia, due to receive a stem cell transplant. CDR3 DNA: TGTGCCAGCAGCTTATCGACCGGGGAAGATGGCTACACCTTC. It is translated as CASSLSTGEDGYTF.